The present T cell receptor beta chain was sequenced within a study of cytomegalovirus exposure and HLA in healthy donors. The PCR made use of 60 Vbeta and 13 Jbeta primers. The protocol was immunoSEQ multiplex PCR, while the TCRdb copy is restricted to in-frame clones and leaves out a portion. Among around 62,000 clones listed, 78% were seen once. This clone appeared a few times. What it binds is not known. Study-level results: The study found most TCR sequences rare, yet found some public TCRs in many donors.

Trimming removed 3 bases at V and 3 bases at J, with 5 bases between. Germline lookup yields CDR1 MGHDK and CDR2 SYGVNS. The CDR3 extends over 12 amino acids. The V gene is TRBV25-1, the J gene TRBJ1-1; TRBD1 is a possible D gene (5 bases). Input material: PBMCs. This TCR came from a man aged 40-49 years in good health and CMV-seronegative. Written as DNA, the CDR3 is TGTGCCAGCAGTGAGACAGACACTGAAGCTTTCTTT. Translation: CASSETDTEAFF.